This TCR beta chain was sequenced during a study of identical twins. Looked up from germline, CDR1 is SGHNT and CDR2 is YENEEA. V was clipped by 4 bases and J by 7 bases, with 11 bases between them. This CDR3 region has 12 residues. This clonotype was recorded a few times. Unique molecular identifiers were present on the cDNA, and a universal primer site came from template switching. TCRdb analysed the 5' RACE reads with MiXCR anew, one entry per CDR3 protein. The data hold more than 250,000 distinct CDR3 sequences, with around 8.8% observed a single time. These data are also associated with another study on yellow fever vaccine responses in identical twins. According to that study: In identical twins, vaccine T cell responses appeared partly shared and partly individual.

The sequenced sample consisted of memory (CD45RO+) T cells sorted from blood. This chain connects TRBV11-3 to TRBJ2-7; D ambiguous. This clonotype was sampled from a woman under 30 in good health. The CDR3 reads CASSSVKREQYF. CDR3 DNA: TGTGCCAGCAGCTCAGTGAAGAGGGAGCAGTACTTC.